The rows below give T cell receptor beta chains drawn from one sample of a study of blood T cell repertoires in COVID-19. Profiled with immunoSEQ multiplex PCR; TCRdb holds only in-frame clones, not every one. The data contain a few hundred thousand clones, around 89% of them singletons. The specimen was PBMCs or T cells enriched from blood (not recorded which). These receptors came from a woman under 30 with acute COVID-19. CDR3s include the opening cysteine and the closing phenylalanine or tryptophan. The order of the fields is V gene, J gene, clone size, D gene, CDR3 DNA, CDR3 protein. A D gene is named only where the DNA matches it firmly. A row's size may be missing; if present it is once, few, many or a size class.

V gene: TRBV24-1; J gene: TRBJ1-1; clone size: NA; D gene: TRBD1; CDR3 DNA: TGTGCCACCAGTGCTAACGACAGGGCGACTGAAGCTTTCTTT; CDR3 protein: CATSANDRATEAFF
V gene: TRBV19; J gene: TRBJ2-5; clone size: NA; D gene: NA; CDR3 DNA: TGTGCCAGTAGTATCACAGGGATTGGGGAGACCCAGTACTTC; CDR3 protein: CASSITGIGETQYF
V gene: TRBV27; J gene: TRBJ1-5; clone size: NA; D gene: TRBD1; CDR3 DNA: TGTGCCAGCAGTTTATCCCCTTCAGGGGGCCTGCAGCCCCAGCATTTT; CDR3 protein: CASSLSPSGGLQPQHF
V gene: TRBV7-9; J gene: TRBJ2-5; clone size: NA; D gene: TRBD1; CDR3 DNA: TGTGCCAGCAGCGCTAGGCAGGGGGCAGAGACCCAGTACTTC; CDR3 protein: CASSARQGAETQYF
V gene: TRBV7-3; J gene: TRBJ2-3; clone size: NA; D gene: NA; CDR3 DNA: TGTGCCAGCAGCTTAATGGGGGGTACAGATACGCAGTATTTT; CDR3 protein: CASSLMGGTDTQYF
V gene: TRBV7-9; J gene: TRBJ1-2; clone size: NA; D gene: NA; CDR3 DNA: TGTGCCAGCACCTCGGGAGGAGGGAGCTATGGCTACACCTTC; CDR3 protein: CASTSGGGSYGYTF
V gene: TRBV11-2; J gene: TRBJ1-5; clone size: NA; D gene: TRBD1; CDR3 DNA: TGTGCCAGCAGCTCCCCGACAGGGGGGAATAGCAATCAGCCCCAGCATTTT; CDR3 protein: CASSSPTGGNSNQPQHF
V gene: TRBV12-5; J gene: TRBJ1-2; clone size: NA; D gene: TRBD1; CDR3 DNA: TGTGCTAGTGGTTTGGCCCCGGGACAGTCCTATGGCTACACCTTC; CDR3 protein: CASGLAPGQSYGYTF
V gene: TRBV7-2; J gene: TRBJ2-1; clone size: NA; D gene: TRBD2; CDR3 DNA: TGTGCCAGCAGCTCGGGACTAGCGGGAGGTCGTAATGAGCAGTTCTTC; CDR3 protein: CASSSGLAGGRNEQFF
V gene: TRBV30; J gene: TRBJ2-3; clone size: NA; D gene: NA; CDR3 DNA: TGTGCCTGGAGTGGCGACAGCTATAGCACAGATACGCAGTATTTT; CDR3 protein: CAWSGDSYSTDTQYF
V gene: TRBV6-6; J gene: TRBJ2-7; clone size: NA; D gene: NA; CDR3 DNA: TGTGCCAGCAGTTACTCCCCGGGGTTTCCCTACGAGCAGTACTTC; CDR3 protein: CASSYSPGFPYEQYF
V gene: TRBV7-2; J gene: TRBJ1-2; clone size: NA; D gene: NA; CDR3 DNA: TGTGCCAGCAGACCCGCCGGGCAGGGCCGAGGCTACACCTTC; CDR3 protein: CASRPAGQGRGYTF
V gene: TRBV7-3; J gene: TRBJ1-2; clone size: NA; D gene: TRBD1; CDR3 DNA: TGTGCCAGCAGCTCCTATACGGCGGGACAGGATGGCTACACCTTC; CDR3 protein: CASSSYTAGQDGYTF
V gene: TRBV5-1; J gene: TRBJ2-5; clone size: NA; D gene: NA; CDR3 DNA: TGCGCCAGCAGCTTATTGTCGGGAGTCCAGGAGACCCAGTACTTC; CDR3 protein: CASSLLSGVQETQYF
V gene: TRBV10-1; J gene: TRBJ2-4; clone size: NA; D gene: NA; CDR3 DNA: TGCGCCATCCCGCAGAGAGGACTGCAGGCCAAAAACATTCAGTACTTC; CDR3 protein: CAIPQRGLQAKNIQYF
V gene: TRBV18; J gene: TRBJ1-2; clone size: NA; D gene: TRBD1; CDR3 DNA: TGTGCCAGCTCACCGGACAGGGGCGGCTACACCTTC; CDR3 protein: CASSPDRGGYTF
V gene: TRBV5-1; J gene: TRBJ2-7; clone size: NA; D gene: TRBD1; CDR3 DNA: TGCGCCAGCAGCGCTGTTCGGGACAGGGGGTCCTACGAGCAGTACTTC; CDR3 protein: CASSAVRDRGSYEQYF
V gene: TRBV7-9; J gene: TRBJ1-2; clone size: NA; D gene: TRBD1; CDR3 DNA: TGTGCCAGCAGCCGACAGGGGGCTAACTATGGCTACACCTTC; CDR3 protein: CASSRQGANYGYTF
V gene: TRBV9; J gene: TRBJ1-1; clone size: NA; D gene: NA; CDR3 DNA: TGTGCCAGCAGCGTAATGGCTGGGAACACTGAAGCTTTCTTT; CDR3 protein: CASSVMAGNTEAFF
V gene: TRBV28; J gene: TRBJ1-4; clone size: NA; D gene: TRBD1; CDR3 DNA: TGTGCCAGCAGTATCCCCGGGACAGAATATGAAAAACTGTTTTTT; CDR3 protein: CASSIPGTEYEKLFF
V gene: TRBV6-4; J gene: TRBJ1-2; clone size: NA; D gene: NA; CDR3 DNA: TGTGCCAGCAGTGCGGGGTGGAGCTACACCTTC; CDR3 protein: CASSAGWSYTF
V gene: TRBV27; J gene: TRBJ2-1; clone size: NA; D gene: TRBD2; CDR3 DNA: TGTGCCAGCAGTTCCGATCCGGGCGGGAGGGAATCCAATGAGCAGTTCTTC; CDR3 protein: CASSSDPGGRESNEQFF
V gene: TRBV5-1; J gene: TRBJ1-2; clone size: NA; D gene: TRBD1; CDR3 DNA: TGCGCCAGCAGCTTGGGACAGGGCGGCTACACCTTC; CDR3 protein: CASSLGQGGYTF
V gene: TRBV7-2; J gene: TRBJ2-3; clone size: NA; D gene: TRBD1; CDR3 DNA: TGTGCCAGCAGCTCAAGACAGGGTTGGGATACGCAGTATTTT; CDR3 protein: CASSSRQGWDTQYF
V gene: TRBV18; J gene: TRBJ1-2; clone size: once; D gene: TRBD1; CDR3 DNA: TGTGCCAGCTCCTACAGGACAGGGATGCGGAACAATGGCTACACCTTC; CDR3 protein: CASSYRTGMRNNGYTF
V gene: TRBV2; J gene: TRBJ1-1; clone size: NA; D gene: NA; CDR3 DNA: TGTGCCAGCAGTGAAATCAATGCGGGGTACACTGAAGCTTTCTTT; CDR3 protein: CASSEINAGYTEAFF
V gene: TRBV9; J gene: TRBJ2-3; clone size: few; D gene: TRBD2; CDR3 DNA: TGTGCCAGCACCGGTAGCGGGAGGCACGCAGATACGCAGTATTTT; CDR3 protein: CASTGSGRHADTQYF
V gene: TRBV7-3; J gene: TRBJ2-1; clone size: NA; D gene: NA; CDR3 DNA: TGTGCCAGCAGCCCCAGGGATTCCTACAATGAGCAGTTCTTC; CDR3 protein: CASSPRDSYNEQFF
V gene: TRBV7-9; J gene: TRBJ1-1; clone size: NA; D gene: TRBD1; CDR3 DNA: TGTGCCAGCAGGCGGGACAGACCGAACACTGAAGCTTTCTTT; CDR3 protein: CASRRDRPNTEAFF
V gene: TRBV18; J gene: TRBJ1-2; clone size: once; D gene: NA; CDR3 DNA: TGTGCCAGCTCACCCGGGGGTCATCCGGACTATGGCTACACCTTC; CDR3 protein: CASSPGGHPDYGYTF